This TCR beta chain is drawn from a study of ipilimumab plus nivolumab after autologous stem cell transplantation. Patients got 3 mg/kg IV nivolumab weeks 1, 4, 7, 10, then biweekly through week 26. Profiled with immunoSEQ multiplex PCR; TCRdb holds only in-frame clones, not every one. The repertoire holds about 83,000 clones, with more than 80% as singletons. With 4 bases clipped from V and 4 bases from J, the junction kept 5 bases outside the gene matches. The CDR3 covers 15 residues. From germline, CDR1 is LNHDA and CDR2 SQIVND (reference sequence). The chain links TRBV19 to TRBJ2-2, with 8 positions matching TRBD2. This sequence was found in a male donor with diffuse large B-cell lymphoma. The source was PBMCs, collected in a trial of ipilimumab plus nivolumab as post-transplant consolidation. The CDR3 DNA reads as TGTGCCAGTAGTAGTCGCGGGGGGATCACCGGGGAGCTGTTTTTT. Its translation: CASSSRGGITGELFF.